This TCR beta chain stems from a study of cytotoxic CD8 clonotypes in ibrutinib-treated CLL. Study-level background: The authors obtained response samples at a median of around eleven months of treatment, range 6 to 36.

Clones were sequenced by immunoSEQ multiplex PCR, and TCRdb holds only the in-frame ones, with some missing. The data show 200,000 to 250,000 clones, 70% seen once. This clone has a handful of counts. This TCR came from a human donor with chronic lymphocytic leukemia. The sequenced sample was PBMCs, obtained after 12 months of ibrutinib treatment.

DNA for the CDR3: TGTGCCAGTGGGGTATCCGGGCGGGGAACTGAAGCTTTCTTT. Translation: CASGVSGRGTEAFF. V is TRBV19 and J is TRBJ1-1; D not resolved. CDR3 length: 14 residues. Germline V lookup: CDR1 LNHDA, CDR2 SQIVND (reference sequence). Trimming left V 8 bases short and J 5 bases short, with 18 bases between.